This TCR beta chain was recorded in a study of identical twins. Using its own MiXCR run on the 5' RACE reads, TCRdb lists one record per CDR3 protein. The table records approximately 590,000 distinct CDR3 sequences, 7.5% to 10% of them present only once. There are many counts of this clonotype. What it recognizes is unknown. CDR1 is KGHDR and CDR2 is SFDVKD in the germline V gene. The CDR3 is made up of 16 amino acids. The ends lost 4 bases at V and 2 bases at J; junction bases unmatched: 8. Points from the study as a whole: Analyses of zero insertions could be partly confounded by invariant MAIT and iNKT cells.

Another study also made use of these data, one on yellow fever vaccine responses in identical twins. This second study says: Convergence reportedly seemed to mark part of the twins' vaccine T cell response, with personalization marking the rest.

The TCR sequence derives from a young woman in good health. The sequencing input was PBMCs. The gene calls are TRBV24-1 and TRBJ2-7; 9 bases agree with TRBD2. This chain's CDR3 is CATSDKYGGGAYEQYF. The CDR3 DNA reads TGTGCCACCAGTGACAAATATGGCGGGGGGGCCTACGAGCAGTACTTC.